This T cell receptor (beta chain) originates from a study of shared clonotypes between healthy human individuals. Using immunoSEQ multiplex PCR, the repertoire was profiled, and TCRdb retains in-frame clones only, with some absent. The table lists approximately 2.5 million clones, about 92% of them singletons. Trimming took 7 bases from V and 15 from J, leaving 19 bases between them. Germline V gene data show CDR1 as MNHEY and CDR2 as SVGAGI. This CDR3 is built from 12 residues. The sequenced sample consisted of naive CD4+ T cells sorted from blood. As to subset: CD45RA+ positively selected. This TCR came from a man aged 18 to 29 in good health. The chain carries TRBV6-5 and TRBJ1-5, with a possible D match to TRBD1 (5 bases). The CDR3 DNA sequence: TGTGCCAGCACCCCGTGGAGTGCTGACAGGCATTTT. It yields the protein CASTPWSADRHF.